These T cell receptor beta chains were read from a single sample in a study of OX40 agonist ivuxolimab in advanced cancers. Clones were read by immunoSEQ multiplex PCR, and TCRdb kept only the in-frame ones, dropping some. The sample has 50,000 to 70,000 clones, roughly 85% seen once. Sequenced here: CD4+ or CD8+ T cells sorted from blood, sampled in a trial of the OX40 agonist ivuxolimab. These receptors were obtained from an adult with an advanced solid tumor such as melanoma, head and neck, liver or kidney cancer. Both conserved end residues are part of each CDR3. Each record gives: D gene, CDR3 length, V gene, clone size, J gene, CDR3 DNA, CDR3 protein. D genes are given only for firm matches. Size is stated for part of the rows, as once, few or many counts, or as a class when the clone is expanded.

d_call: .; cdr3_length: 14; v_call: TRBV12-5; clone_size: .; j_call: TRBJ2-5; cdr3_nt: TGTGCTAGTAAAAAGGACTACTCGGAGGTGACCCAGTACTTC; cdr3_aa: CASKKDYSEVTQYF
d_call: .; cdr3_length: 13; v_call: TRBV7-3; clone_size: .; j_call: TRBJ1-1; cdr3_nt: TGTGCCAGCTCCCGGACAGAGCACACTGAAGCTTTCTTT; cdr3_aa: CASSRTEHTEAFF
d_call: .; cdr3_length: 15; v_call: TRBV7-9; clone_size: .; j_call: TRBJ2-5; cdr3_nt: TGTGCCAGCAGCCTTCCAAGTGAGGAGGCGGAGACCCAGTACTTC; cdr3_aa: CASSLPSEEAETQYF
d_call: .; cdr3_length: 15; v_call: TRBV19; clone_size: .; j_call: TRBJ2-5; cdr3_nt: TGTGCCAGTAGTACGAGCACTGGAACCCAAGAGACCCAGTACTTC; cdr3_aa: CASSTSTGTQETQYF
d_call: .; cdr3_length: 14; v_call: TRBV30; clone_size: .; j_call: TRBJ2-4; cdr3_nt: TGTGCGTTCAGGGTTGGAGTGCTGAGAAACATTCAGTACTTC; cdr3_aa: CAFRVGVLRNIQYF
d_call: .; cdr3_length: 14; v_call: TRBV25-1; clone_size: .; j_call: TRBJ1-4; cdr3_nt: TGTGCCAGCAGTGATCCACAGGGTAATGAAAAACTGTTTTTT; cdr3_aa: CASSDPQGNEKLFF
d_call: TRBD1; cdr3_length: 14; v_call: TRBV6-5; clone_size: .; j_call: TRBJ1-4; cdr3_nt: TGTGCCAGCAGCGGGACAGGCACCAATGAAAAACTGTTTTTT; cdr3_aa: CASSGTGTNEKLFF
d_call: .; cdr3_length: 18; v_call: TRBV19; clone_size: once; j_call: TRBJ1-4; cdr3_nt: TGTGCCAGTAGTATAGTCTGGCGTGGCGGGGCAACTAATGAAAAACTGTTTTTT; cdr3_aa: CASSIVWRGGATNEKLFF
d_call: TRBD1; cdr3_length: 15; v_call: TRBV18; clone_size: .; j_call: TRBJ2-7; cdr3_nt: TGTGCCAGCTCACCGGGACAGGGTAACTCCTACGAGCAGTACTTC; cdr3_aa: CASSPGQGNSYEQYF
d_call: TRBD1; cdr3_length: 14; v_call: TRBV2; clone_size: .; j_call: TRBJ1-6; cdr3_nt: TGTGCCAGCAGTTCGGGACAGGGCTTTTCACCCCTCCACTTT; cdr3_aa: CASSSGQGFSPLHF